The clone carrying this T cell receptor beta chain showed up just a few times. Antigen: not known. This record belongs to a study of T cell repertoires in cytomegalovirus infection. Across the study: Public TCR beta signatures indicated both CMV infection and matching HLA type.

Notes on the study in general: Dominating the ex vivo response were TCR beta clonotypes that were CMV-specific and HLA-C-restricted.

In TCRdb, the reads were re-called with MiXCR into one record per CDR3 protein. The table has about 150,000 distinct CDR3 sequences, about 25% seen once. Germline lookup yields CDR1 MDHEN and CDR2 SYDVKM. This CDR3 has 14 residues. Germline trimming cut 7 bases from V and 4 bases from J; bases unmatched to any gene: 7. The genes are TRBV28 and TRBJ1-2, with 9 bases aligning to TRBD1. The specimen sequenced was PBMCs. This receptor was taken from a human donor in good health (CMV status not recorded). Some clones in this sample may be carry-over from other donors' samples. The CDR3: CASKLGTGTYGYTF. In nucleotides, the CDR3 is TGTGCCAGCAAACTGGGGACAGGGACCTATGGCTACACCTTC.